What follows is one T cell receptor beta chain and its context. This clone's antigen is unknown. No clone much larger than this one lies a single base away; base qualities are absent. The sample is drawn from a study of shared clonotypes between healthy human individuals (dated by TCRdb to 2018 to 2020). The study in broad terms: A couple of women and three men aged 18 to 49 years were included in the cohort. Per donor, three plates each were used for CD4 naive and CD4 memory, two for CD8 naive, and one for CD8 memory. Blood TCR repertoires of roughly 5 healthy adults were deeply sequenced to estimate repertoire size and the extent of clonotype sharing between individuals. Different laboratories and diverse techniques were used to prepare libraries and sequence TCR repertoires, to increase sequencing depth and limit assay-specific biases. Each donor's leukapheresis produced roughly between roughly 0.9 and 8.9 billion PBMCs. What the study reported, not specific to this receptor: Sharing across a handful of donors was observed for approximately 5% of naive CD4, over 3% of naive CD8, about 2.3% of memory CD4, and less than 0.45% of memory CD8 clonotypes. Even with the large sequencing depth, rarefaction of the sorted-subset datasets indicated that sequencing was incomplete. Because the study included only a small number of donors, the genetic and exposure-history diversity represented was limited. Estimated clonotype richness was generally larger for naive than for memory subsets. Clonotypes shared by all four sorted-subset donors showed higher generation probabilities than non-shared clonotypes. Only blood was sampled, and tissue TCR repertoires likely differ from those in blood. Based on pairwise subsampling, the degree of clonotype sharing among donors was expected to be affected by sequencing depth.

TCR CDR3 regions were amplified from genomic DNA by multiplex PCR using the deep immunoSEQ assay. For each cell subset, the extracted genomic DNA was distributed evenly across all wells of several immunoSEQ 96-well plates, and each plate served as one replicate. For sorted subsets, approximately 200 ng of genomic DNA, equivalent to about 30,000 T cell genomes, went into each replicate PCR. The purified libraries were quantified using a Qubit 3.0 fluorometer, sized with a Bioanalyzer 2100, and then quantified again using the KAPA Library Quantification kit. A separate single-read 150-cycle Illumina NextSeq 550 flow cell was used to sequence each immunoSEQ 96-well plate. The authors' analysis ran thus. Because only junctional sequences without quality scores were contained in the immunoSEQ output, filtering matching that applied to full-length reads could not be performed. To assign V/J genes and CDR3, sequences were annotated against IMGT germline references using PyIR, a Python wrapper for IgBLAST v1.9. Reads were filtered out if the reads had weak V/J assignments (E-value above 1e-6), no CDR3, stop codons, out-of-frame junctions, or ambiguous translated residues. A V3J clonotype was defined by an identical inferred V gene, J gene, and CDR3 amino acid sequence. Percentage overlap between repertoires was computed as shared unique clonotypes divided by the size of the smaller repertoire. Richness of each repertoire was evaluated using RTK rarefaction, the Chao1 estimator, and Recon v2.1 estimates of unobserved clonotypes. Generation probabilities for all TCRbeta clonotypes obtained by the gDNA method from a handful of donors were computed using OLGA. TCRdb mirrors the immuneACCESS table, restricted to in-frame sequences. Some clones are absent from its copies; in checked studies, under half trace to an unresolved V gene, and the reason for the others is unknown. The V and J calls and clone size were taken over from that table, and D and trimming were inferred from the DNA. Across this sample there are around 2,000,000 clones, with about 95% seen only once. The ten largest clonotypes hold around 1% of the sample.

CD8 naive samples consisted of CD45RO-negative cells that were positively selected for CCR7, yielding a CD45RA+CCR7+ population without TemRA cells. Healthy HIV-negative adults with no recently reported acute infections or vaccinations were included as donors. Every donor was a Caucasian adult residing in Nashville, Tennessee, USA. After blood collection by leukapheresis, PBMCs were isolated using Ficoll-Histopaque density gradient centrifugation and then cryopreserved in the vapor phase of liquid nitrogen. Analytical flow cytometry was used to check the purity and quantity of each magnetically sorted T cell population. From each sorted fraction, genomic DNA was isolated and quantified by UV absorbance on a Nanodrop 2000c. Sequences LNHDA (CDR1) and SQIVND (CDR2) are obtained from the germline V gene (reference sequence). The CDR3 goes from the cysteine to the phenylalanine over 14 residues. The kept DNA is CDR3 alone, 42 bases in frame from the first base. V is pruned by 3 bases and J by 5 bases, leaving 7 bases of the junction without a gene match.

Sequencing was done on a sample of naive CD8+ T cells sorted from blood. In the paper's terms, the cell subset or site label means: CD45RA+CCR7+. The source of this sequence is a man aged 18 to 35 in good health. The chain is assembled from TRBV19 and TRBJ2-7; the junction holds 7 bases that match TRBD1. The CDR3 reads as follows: CASSIKGAKDEQYF. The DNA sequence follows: TGTGCCAGTAGTATTAAGGGGGCTAAAGACGAGCAGTACTTC.